This T cell receptor beta chain derives from a study of early T cells in non-severe SARS-CoV-2 infection. For the study at large: Alpha and beta chains were unpaired, from unsorted whole-blood bulk RNA.

The CDR3 has 15 residues. V gave up 2 bases and J gave up 8 bases, with 15 bases separating them. Germline values: CDR1 SGHAT, CDR2 FQNNGV. Overall study results and limits: Using VDJdb, the matching emphasized anti-spike CD8 responses while missing private and CD4 specificities.

This clonotype has more than one count but fewer than ten. Its antigen is undetermined. Researchers attached unique molecular identifiers to individual cDNA molecules. TCRdb reprocessed the 5' RACE reads via MiXCR and lists one record per CDR3 protein. The table has tens of thousands of distinct CDR3 sequences, 9% to 15% seen once. The sample comprised whole blood. The TCR sequence derives from an adult who was a healthcare worker with PCR-confirmed SARS-CoV-2 infection or an uninfected control (not recorded which). This rearrangement joins TRBV11-2 to TRBJ1-4; possibly TRBD1 for D (5 bases). The CDR3 here is CASSLQGQRLEKLFF. The CDR3 nucleotides are TGTGCCAGCAGCTTACAGGGTCAAAGGCTCGAAAAACTGTTTTTT.